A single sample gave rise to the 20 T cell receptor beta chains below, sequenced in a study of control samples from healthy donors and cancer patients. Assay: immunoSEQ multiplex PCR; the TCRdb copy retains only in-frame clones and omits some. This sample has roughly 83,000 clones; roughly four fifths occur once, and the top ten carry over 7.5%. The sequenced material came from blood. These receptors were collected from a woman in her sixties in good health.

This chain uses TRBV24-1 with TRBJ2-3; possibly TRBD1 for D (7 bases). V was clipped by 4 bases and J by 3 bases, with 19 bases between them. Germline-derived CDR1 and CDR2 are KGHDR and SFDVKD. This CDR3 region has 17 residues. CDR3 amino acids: CATSDPPGGRGTDTQYF. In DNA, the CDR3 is TGTGCCACCAGTGACCCCCCCGGGGGCAGGGGGACAGATACGCAGTATTTT.

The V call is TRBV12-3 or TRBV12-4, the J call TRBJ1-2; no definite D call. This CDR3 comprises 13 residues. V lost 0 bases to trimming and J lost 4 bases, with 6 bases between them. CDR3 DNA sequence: TGTGCCAGCAGTTTAGCAGGGTTCTATGGCTACACCTTC. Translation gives CASSLAGFYGYTF.

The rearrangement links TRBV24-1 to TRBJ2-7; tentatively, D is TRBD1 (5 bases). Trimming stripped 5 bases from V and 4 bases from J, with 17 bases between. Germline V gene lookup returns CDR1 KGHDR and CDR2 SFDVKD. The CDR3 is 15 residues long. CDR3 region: CATSAGLNNWYEQYF. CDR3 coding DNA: TGTGCCACCAGTGCAGGGCTCAACAATTGGTACGAGCAGTACTTC.

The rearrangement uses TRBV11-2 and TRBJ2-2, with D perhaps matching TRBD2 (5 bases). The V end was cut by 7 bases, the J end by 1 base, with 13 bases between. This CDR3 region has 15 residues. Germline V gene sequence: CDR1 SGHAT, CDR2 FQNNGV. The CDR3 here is CASTQAAGNTGELFF. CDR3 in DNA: TGTGCCAGCACCCAGGCGGCGGGGAACACCGGGGAGCTGTTTTTT.

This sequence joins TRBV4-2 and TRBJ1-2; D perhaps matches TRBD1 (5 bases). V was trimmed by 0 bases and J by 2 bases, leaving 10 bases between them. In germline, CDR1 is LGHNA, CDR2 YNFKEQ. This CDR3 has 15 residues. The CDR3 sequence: CASSQELEGNYGYTF. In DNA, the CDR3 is TGTGCCAGCAGCCAAGAACTGGAGGGGAACTATGGCTACACCTTC.

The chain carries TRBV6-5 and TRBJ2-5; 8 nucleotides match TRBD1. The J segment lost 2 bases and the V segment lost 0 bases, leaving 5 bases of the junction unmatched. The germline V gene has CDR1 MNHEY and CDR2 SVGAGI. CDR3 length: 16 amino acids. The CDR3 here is CASSYSGRGLQETQYF. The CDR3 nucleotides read TGTGCCAGCAGTTACTCAGGCAGGGGGCTTCAAGAGACCCAGTACTTC.

The CDR3 region is CASSYVGLSYNEQFF. Here the CDR3 DNA reads TGTGCCAGCAGTTACGTGGGGCTCTCCTACAATGAGCAGTTCTTC. The rearrangement uses TRBV6-2 or TRBV6-3 and TRBJ2-1, with D possibly TRBD1 on 5 matching bases. Between the trimmed V and J ends, which lost 2 bases and 0 bases, there was a span of 8 bases. The CDR3 loop spans 15 amino acids. Germline V CDR1 and CDR2: MNHEY, SVGEGT.

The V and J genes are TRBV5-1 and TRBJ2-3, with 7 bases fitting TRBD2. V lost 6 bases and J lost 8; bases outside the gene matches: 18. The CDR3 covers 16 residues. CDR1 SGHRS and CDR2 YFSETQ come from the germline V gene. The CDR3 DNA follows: TGCGCCAGCACCCGCTCCGGGGGGTGGGAAGAGACTACGCAGTATTTT. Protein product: CASTRSGGWEETTQYF. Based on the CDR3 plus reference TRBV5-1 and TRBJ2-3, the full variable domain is KAGVTQTPRYLIKTRGQQVTLSCSPISGHRSVSWYQQTPGQGLQFLFEYFSETQRNKGNFPGRFSGRQFSNSRSEMNVSTLELGDSALYLCASTRSGGWEETTQYFGPGTRLTVL.

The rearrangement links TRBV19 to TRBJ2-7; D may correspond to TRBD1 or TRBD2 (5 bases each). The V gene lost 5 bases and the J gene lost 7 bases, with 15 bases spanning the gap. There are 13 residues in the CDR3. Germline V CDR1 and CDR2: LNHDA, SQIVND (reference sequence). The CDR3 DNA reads TGTGCCAGTAGTCACCGGGACCCAGGAGAGCAGTACTTC. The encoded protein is CASSHRDPGEQYF.

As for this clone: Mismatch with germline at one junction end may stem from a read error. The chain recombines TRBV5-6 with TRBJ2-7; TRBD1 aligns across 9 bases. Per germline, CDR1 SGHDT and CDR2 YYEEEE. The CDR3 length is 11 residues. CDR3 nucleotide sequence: TGTGCCAGCAGCAATCGACAGGGGGATCAGTTC. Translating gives CASSNRQGDQF.

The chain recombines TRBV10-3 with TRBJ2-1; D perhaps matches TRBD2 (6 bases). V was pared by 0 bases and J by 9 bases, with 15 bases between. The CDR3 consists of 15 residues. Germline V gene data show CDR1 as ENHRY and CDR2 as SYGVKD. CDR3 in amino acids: CAISESVFGGSEQFF. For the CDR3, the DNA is TGTGCCATCAGTGAGTCTGTATTTGGGGGGAGTGAGCAGTTCTTC.

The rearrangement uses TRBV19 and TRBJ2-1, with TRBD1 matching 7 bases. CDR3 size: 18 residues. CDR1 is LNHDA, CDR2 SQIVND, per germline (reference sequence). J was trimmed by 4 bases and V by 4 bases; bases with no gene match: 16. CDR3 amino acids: CASSTLPLDRRDYNEQFF. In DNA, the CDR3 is TGTGCCAGTAGTACGCTGCCCCTGGACAGGCGAGATTACAATGAGCAGTTCTTC.

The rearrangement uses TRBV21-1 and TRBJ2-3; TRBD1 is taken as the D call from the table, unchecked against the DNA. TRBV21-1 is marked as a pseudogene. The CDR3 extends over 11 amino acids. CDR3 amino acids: CASIQSDTQYF. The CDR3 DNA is TGTGCCAGCATTCAATCAGATACGCAGTATTTT.

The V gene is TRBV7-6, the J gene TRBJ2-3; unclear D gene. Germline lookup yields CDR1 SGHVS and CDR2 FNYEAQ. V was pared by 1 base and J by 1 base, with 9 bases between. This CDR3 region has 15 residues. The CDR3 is CASSLGLSRTDTQYF. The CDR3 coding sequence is TGTGCCAGCAGCTTAGGGTTAAGCCGCACAGATACGCAGTATTTT.

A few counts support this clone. CDR3 bases: TGTGCCAGCAGTGACTCGACGAGGGCCCATGGCTACACCTTC. It yields the protein CASSDSTRAHGYTF. The chain recombines TRBV25-1 with TRBJ1-2; D unclear. CDR3 size: 14 residues. V lost 3 bases, J lost 6 bases, and 14 bases lay in between. CDR1 and CDR2 (germline): MGHDK, SYGVNS.

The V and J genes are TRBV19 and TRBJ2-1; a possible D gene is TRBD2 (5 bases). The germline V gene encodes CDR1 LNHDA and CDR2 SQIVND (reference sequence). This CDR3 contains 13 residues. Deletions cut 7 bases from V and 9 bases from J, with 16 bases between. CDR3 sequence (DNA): TGTGCCAGTAAGAGAGGGCAGGTTGGTGAGCAGTTCTTC. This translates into CASKRGQVGEQFF.

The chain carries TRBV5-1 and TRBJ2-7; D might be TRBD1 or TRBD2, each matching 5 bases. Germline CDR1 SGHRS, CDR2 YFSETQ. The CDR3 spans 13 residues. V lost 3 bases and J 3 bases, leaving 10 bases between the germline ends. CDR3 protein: CASSSGGFYEQYF. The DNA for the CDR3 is TGCGCCAGCAGCTCTGGGGGATTCTACGAGCAGTACTTC. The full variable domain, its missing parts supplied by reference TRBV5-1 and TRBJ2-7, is KAGVTQTPRYLIKTRGQQVTLSCSPISGHRSVSWYQQTPGQGLQFLFEYFSETQRNKGNFPGRFSGRQFSNSRSEMNVSTLELGDSALYLCASSSGGFYEQYFGPGTRLTVT.

The CDR3 is CASSNPFSGANVLTF. Written as DNA, the CDR3 is TGTGCCAGTAGTAACCCTTTCTCGGGGGCCAACGTCCTGACTTTC. V usage is TRBV19 and J usage is TRBJ2-6; D gene uncertain. From germline, CDR1 is LNHDA and CDR2 SQIVND (reference sequence). CDR3 length: 15 amino acids. V was cut by 4 bases and J by 4 bases, with 11 bases left in between.

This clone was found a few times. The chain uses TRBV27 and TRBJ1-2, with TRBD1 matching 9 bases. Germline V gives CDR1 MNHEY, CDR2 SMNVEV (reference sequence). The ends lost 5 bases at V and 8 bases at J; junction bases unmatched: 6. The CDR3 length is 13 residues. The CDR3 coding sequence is TGTGCCAGCAGTCCAACCGGGACAGGGGGCTACACCTTC. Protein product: CASSPTGTGGYTF.

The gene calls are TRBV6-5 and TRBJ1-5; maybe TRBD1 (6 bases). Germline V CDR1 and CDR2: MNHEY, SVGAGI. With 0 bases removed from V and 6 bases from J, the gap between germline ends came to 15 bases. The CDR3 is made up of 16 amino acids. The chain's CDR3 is CASSYSTPGAAQPQHF. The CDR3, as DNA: TGTGCCAGCAGTTACTCAACTCCAGGGGCGGCTCAGCCCCAGCATTTT.